This TCR beta chain was identified during a study of CD8 T cells in Susac syndrome. Between the trimmed V and J ends, which lost 3 bases and 0 bases, there was a span of 9 bases. The germline gives CDR1 MDHEN, CDR2 SYDVKM. This CDR3 region has 15 residues. Reverse transcription of roughly 0.5 to 1 ug RNA was performed with random hexamers. TCRdb fed the immunoSEQ multiplex PCR reads into MiXCR, producing one record per CDR3 protein. Here the sample spans 400,000 to 550,000 distinct CDR3 sequences, around 85% being singletons. Sequencing was performed on CD8+ T cells from PBMCs. This clonotype was sampled from a human donor with multiple sclerosis. The chain employs TRBV28 and TRBJ1-3; TRBD1 might be the D (5 bases). The CDR3: CASSFWGDSGNTIYF. In nucleotides, the CDR3 is TGTGCCAGCAGTTTTTGGGGGGACTCTGGAAACACCATATATTTT.